This T cell receptor (beta chain) derives from a study of Ad26.COV2.S vaccination and SARS-CoV-2 variants. Germline loops: CDR1 MDHEN, CDR2 SYDVKM. The CDR3 loop spans 14 amino acids. V lost 2 bases and J 5 bases, leaving 10 bases between the germline ends. Libraries were prepared by immunoSEQ multiplex PCR; TCRdb keeps only in-frame clonotypes and omits some of them. The sample includes about 350,000 clones, 80% to 90% of them seen just once. Indicated treatment: 15 to 20 received Ad26.COV2.S at low or high dose, single or two shots; about 5 received placebo; per-sample allocation not given. Samples analyzed were those drawn on day 63 after the first vaccine or placebo injection. Notes on the study in general: Total T cell responses were possibly underestimated by TCR breadth and depth analyses.

Note on this clone: Its target is unknown.

The receptor's source is a person aged 18-60 years who received the Ad26.COV2.S COVID-19 vaccine or a placebo. The sample in question was peripheral blood, obtained in a trial of Ad26.COV2.S vaccine versus placebo. The chain employs TRBV28 and TRBJ1-5; the D is unclear. CDR3 coding DNA: TGTGCCAGCAGTTTAATGGCAGACTATCAGCCCCAGCATTTT. It encodes CASSLMADYQPQHF.